These T cell receptor beta chains were read from a single sample in a study of cytomegalovirus exposure and HLA in healthy donors. The protocol was immunoSEQ multiplex PCR, while the TCRdb copy is restricted to in-frame clones and leaves out a portion. The sample table includes around 40,000 clones. The sequenced sample consisted of PBMCs. The receptors shown here come from a man under 40 in good health and CMV-seronegative. CDR3s leave out the opening cysteine and the closing phenylalanine or tryptophan.

TRBV4-2 ASSQLQRVNQPQH
TRBV5-4 ASSLREADEQY
TRBV5-1 ASSLGAGPSYEQY
TRBV5-1 ASSLGLDGTDTQY
TRBV5-4 ASRGRMNEQY
TRBV2 ARRTGNTEAF
TRBV7-2 ASSLSQGWVGANVLT
TRBV7-9 ASSVGTGTHYGYT
TRBV5-1 ASSRTSGSYEQY
TRBV20-1 SAVPGETQY
TRBV4-3 ASSQVGGDSEQY
TRBV29-1 SVVGRVTEAF
TRBV4-1 ASSQHLSGSESSYEQY
TRBV6-4 ASSDSPSSGGVHEQF
TRBV5-1 ASSFADTQY
TRBV6-5 ASSYSGTGDFGYT
TRBV18 ASSPLLRRTEGGPQLRETQY
TRBV5-6 ASSLVRGYGYT
TRBV18 ASSPTDRVNYEQY
TRBV25-1 ASSEVGNQPQH
TRBV5-1 ASSLGTGRDGYT
TRBV2 ASVQGLVTEAF
TRBV11-3 ASSATGRETQY
TRBV6-4 ASSGVTGATEAF
TRBV7-6 ASSGPGLGTGELF
TRBV5-4 ASSSMTSGVSSYEQY
TRBV29-1 SVVPPIRGTEAF
TRBV7-8 ASSDRRLAADTQY
TRBV27 ASRGQGEAGNTIY
TRBV29-1 SVDLAGPTDTQY
TRBV11-2 ASSLSTSGGAPELF
TRBV6-5 ASSYAGGGDTQY
TRBV4-3 ASSQELAGGNTGELF
TRBV5-1 ASSVGLAGATGELF
TRBV30 AGANQGRVVTEAF
TRBV10-2 ASSVLASDTQY
TRBV30 AWGTGDPNQPQH
TRBV6-1 ASRTSDYNEQF
TRBV30 AWSWGLAGVGTDTQY
TRBV5-1 ASSLEAVPSKEQF
TRBV30 AWDRDRGVDEQY
TRBV20-1 SARNRETQY
TRBV15 ATSRERGAYEQY
TRBV19 ASGKGAVDTEAF
TRBV28 ASSPLGEAF
TRBV30 AWRRRDNEQF
TRBV5-6 ASSLSGTVPMQY
TRBV27 ASSFRQGWTEAF
TRBV7-6 ASSRGDTQY
TRBV4-2 ASSQPGQGVIEAF
TRBV6-6 ASSPLDRGRDQPQH
TRBV7-9 ASSSLRYEQY
TRBV18 ASSPGGEETQY
TRBV18 ASSNRGTGSGEQY
TRBV5-8 ASSFEGNTEAF
TRBV6-5 ASSYSGQGSREQF